This is a list of T cell receptor beta chains from one sample in a study of T cell responses to AZD1222 COVID-19 vaccine. Here immunoSEQ multiplex PCR was the method, and the copy in TCRdb shows in-frame clones only, minus some. The data hold about 120,000 clones, with 92% observed a single time. This specimen was peripheral blood, taken on day 0 of AZD1222 vaccination. The receptors originated from an adult in good health. The CDR3 runs from the conserved cysteine through the conserved F or W. Each record gives: clone size, D gene, J gene, V gene, CDR3 DNA, CDR3 protein. A D gene is named only where the DNA matches it firmly. Size values are once, few and many counts, or a class for expanded clones, and some rows have none.

size: -; D: -; J: TRBJ1-1; V: TRBV4-3; DNA: TGCGCCAGCAGCCAAGATAACTCGAACACTGAAGCTTTCTTT; CDR3: CASSQDNSNTEAFF
size: once; D: -; J: TRBJ1-4; V: TRBV2; DNA: TGTGCCAGCAGAGACTATGAAAAACTGTTTTTT; CDR3: CASRDYEKLFF
size: -; D: -; J: TRBJ2-1; V: TRBV9; DNA: TGTGCCAGCAGCGTAGGGTCTTACAATGAGCAGTTCTTC; CDR3: CASSVGSYNEQFF
size: -; D: -; J: TRBJ1-2; V: TRBV28; DNA: TGTGCCAGCCGAAATCGGGCGGGGAGGGGAGATGGCTACACCTTC; CDR3: CASRNRAGRGDGYTF
size: -; D: -; J: TRBJ1-1; V: TRBV11-2; DNA: TGTGCCAGCAGCATCGAAACGGGAATGAACACTGAAGCTTTCTTT; CDR3: CASSIETGMNTEAFF
size: -; D: TRBD2; J: TRBJ2-5; V: TRBV28; DNA: TGTGCCAGCAGTTTGGAGACTAGCGGATACCAAGAGACCCAGTACTTC; CDR3: CASSLETSGYQETQYF
size: -; D: -; J: TRBJ1-5; V: TRBV2; DNA: TGTGCCAGCAGTGAGCAGCCTAATCAGCCCCAGCATTTT; CDR3: CASSEQPNQPQHF
size: -; D: TRBD1; J: TRBJ1-2; V: TRBV6-2/TRBV6-3; DNA: TGTGCCAGCAGTTACGAAACGGACAGGGGACGCACCTTC; CDR3: CASSYETDRGRTF
size: -; D: -; J: TRBJ1-4; V: TRBV7-8; DNA: TGTGCCAGCAGCCCGGCGGGTGAAAAACTGTTTTTT; CDR3: CASSPAGEKLFF
size: -; D: -; J: TRBJ1-1; V: TRBV12-3/TRBV12-4; DNA: TGTGCCAGCAGTCAGTACACTGAAGCTTTCTTT; CDR3: CASSQYTEAFF
size: few; D: TRBD1; J: TRBJ2-7; V: TRBV9; DNA: TGTGCCAGCAGCGGACAGGGGGTAGGATACGAGCAGTACTTC; CDR3: CASSGQGVGYEQYF
size: -; D: -; J: TRBJ2-1; V: TRBV11-2; DNA: TGTGCCAGCGGGCACCCCTCCTACAATGAGCAGTTCTTC; CDR3: CASGHPSYNEQFF